Given below is one T cell receptor beta chain in context. Its matching antigen is unknown. These data originate in a study of PD-1 blockade in classical Hodgkin lymphoma. General study results and limits: Similar baseline diversity was found in complete responders and newly diagnosed patients. What caused the repertoire differences, perhaps disease activity or prior therapy, remains undefined.

The germline V gene encodes CDR1 SGHRS and CDR2 YFSETQ. The CDR3 is 15 residues long. V dropped 1 base and J dropped 1 base, with 10 bases sitting between them. Relapse after autologous stem cell transplantation occurred in every patient, and brentuximab vedotin exposure varied. TCRdb's copy holds only in-frame clones and misses some; the assay was immunoSEQ multiplex PCR. The sample shows some 93,000 clones, roughly 90% of them seen only once. This TCR came from a human donor with classical Hodgkin lymphoma. Specimen: peripheral blood mononuclear cells (PBMCs), collected at baseline. The chain uses TRBV5-1 and TRBJ2-3; D may be TRBD1 (5 bases). CDR3 region: CASSLRGRGTDTQYF. Here the CDR3 DNA reads TGCGCCAGCAGCTTGAGGGGCAGGGGCACAGATACGCAGTATTTT.